One TCR beta chain is described in this entry. Its antigen is undetermined. Here immunoSEQ multiplex PCR was the method, and the copy in TCRdb shows in-frame clones only, minus some. The sample comprises 45,000 to 50,000 clones, about 91% of which are singletons, and 3% to 5% rests with the top ten. The data were taken from a study of PD-L1 blockade in urothelial cancer. Study-wide background: Men with urothelial cancer arising in the bladder made up about nine tenths of the roughly 29 patients. Patients had received 0 to 3 prior chemotherapy regimens. The researchers analyzed blood 3 weeks (second dose) and 6 weeks after treatment start. Notes on the study in general: Clonality of blood TCR below the median before treatment predicted better survival.

The receptor was derived from an older man with urothelial cancer. The material was PBMCs, obtained around atezolizumab (anti-PD-L1) treatment.

The CDR3 protein is CAWSIGQGESGYTF. CDR3 nucleotide sequence: TGTGCCTGGAGTATTGGACAGGGAGAAAGTGGCTACACCTTC. The V call is TRBV30, the J call TRBJ1-2; 8 bases map to TRBD1. Germline V lookup: CDR1 GTSNPN, CDR2 SVGIG (reference sequence). The CDR3 totals 14 residues. The V segment lost 2 bases and the J segment 7 bases; nucleotides outside the gene matches: 9.